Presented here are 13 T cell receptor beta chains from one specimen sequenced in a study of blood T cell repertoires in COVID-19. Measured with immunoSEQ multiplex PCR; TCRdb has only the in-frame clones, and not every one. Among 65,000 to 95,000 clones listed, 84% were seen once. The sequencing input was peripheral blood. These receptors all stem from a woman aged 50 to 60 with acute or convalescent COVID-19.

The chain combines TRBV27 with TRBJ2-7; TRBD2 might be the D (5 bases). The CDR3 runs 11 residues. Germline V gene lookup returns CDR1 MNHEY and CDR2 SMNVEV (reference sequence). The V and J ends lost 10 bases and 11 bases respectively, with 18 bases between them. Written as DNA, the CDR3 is TGTGCCACCCCGCTGGGAGATTTGAAGTACTTC. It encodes CATPLGDLKYF.

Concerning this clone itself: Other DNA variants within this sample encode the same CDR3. The CDR3, as DNA: TGTGCCAGCTCACCACTCCAGGGGTACGAGCAGTACTTC. It translates to CASSPLQGYEQYF. This chain joins TRBV18 and TRBJ2-7; TRBD1 is a possible D gene (6 bases). Per germline, CDR1 KGHSH and CDR2 LQKENI. The V end lost 1 base, the J end lost 4 bases, and 8 bases lay between the germline ends. The CDR3 runs to 13 residues.

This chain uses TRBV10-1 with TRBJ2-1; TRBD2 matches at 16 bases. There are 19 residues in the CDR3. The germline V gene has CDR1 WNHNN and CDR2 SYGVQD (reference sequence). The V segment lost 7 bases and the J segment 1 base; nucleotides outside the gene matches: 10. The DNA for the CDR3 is TGCGCCAGCAAGAATCCGGGACTAGCGGGAGGGACTTCCTACAATGAGCAGTTCTTC. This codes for CASKNPGLAGGTSYNEQFF.

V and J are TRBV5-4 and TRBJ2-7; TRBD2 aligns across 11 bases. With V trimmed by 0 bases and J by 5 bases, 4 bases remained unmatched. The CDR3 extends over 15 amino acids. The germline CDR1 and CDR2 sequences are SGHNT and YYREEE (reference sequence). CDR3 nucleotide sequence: TGTGCCAGCAGCTTGGAACTAGCGGGAGCCCACGAGCAGTACTTC. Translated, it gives CASSLELAGAHEQYF.

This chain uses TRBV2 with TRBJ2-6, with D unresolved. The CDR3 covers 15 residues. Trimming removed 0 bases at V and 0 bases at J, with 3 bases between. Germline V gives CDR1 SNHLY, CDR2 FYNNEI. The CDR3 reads CASSEAYSGANVLTF. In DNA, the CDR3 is TGTGCCAGCAGTGAAGCTTACTCTGGGGCCAACGTCCTGACTTTC. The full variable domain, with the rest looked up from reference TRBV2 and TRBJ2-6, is EPEVTQTPSHQVTQMGQEVILRCVPISNHLYFYWYRQILGQKVEFLVSFYNNEISEKSEIFDDQFSVERPDGSNFTLKIRSTKLEDSAMYFCASSEAYSGANVLTFGAGSRLTVL.

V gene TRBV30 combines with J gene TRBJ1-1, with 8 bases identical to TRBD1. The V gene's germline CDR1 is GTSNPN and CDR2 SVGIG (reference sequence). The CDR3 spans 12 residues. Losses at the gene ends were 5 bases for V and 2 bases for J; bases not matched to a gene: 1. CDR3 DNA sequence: TGTGCCTGGGGACAGGGCAACACTGAAGCTTTCTTT. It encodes CAWGQGNTEAFF.

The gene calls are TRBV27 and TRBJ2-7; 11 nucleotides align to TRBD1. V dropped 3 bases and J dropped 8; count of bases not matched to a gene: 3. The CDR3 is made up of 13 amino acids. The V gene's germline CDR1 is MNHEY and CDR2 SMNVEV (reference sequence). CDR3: CASSFGQGAKQYF. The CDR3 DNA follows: TGTGCCAGCAGTTTCGGACAGGGGGCGAAGCAGTACTTC.

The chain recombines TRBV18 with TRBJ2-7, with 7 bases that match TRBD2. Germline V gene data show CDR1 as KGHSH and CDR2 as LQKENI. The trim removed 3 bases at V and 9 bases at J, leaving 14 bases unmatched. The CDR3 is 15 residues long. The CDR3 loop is CASSPSSSGEVGQYF. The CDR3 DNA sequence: TGTGCCAGCTCACCTAGTTCGAGCGGGGAGGTCGGGCAGTACTTC.

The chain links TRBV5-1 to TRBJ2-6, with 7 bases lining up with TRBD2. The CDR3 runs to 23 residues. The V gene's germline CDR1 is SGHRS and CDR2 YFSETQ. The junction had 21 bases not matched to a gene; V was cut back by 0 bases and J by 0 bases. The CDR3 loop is CASSLANWPGSTSQVSGANVLTF. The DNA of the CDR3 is TGCGCCAGCAGCTTGGCCAATTGGCCAGGTTCGACTAGCCAAGTCTCTGGGGCCAACGTCCTGACTTTC. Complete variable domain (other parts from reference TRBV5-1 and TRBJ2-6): KAGVTQTPRYLIKTRGQQVTLSCSPISGHRSVSWYQQTPGQGLQFLFEYFSETQRNKGNFPGRFSGRQFSNSRSEMNVSTLELGDSALYLCASSLANWPGSTSQVSGANVLTFGAGSRLTVL.

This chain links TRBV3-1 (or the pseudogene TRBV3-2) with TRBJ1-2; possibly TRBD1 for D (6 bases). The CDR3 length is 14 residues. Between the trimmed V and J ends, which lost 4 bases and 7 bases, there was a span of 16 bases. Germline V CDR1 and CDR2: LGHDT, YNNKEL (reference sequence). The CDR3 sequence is CASSPPGQRSGYTF. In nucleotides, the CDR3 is TGTGCCAGCAGCCCTCCGGGACAACGAAGTGGCTACACCTTC.

The CDR3 protein is CASGGGVYNEQFF. In nucleotides, the CDR3 is TGTGCTAGTGGCGGGGGGGTCTACAATGAGCAGTTCTTC. The chain combines TRBV12-5 with TRBJ2-1; 8 bases are shared with TRBD2. The CDR3 covers 13 residues. V shed 6 bases, J shed 3 bases, and the junction held 1 base outside the gene matches. The germline CDR1 and CDR2 sequences are LGHNT and FRNRAP.

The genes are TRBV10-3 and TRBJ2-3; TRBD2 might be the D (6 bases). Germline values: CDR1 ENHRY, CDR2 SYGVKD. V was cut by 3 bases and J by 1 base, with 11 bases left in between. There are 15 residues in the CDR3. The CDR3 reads CAISDLREGTDTQYF. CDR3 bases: TGTGCCATCAGTGATCTGCGGGAAGGCACAGATACGCAGTATTTT.

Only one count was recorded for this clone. CDR3 DNA sequence: TGTGCCAGCTCACCGCGACTAGCGGGAGAGGCCGAGCAGTACTTC. Residues: CASSPRLAGEAEQYF. The chain employs TRBV18 and TRBJ2-7; 12 nucleotides align to TRBD2. This CDR3 comprises 15 residues. CDR1 is KGHSH, CDR2 LQKENI, per germline. Trimming removed 3 bases from V and 6 bases from J; junction bases left unmatched: 6.